Listed below are T cell receptor beta chains from one sample, sequenced in a study of T cell responses to AZD1222 COVID-19 vaccine. Clones were sequenced by immunoSEQ multiplex PCR, and TCRdb holds only the in-frame ones, with some missing. The table lists 55,000 to 65,000 clones, 88% of them singletons, with over 12% in the top ten. Material: peripheral blood, obtained on day 0 of AZD1222 vaccination. The receptors originated from an adult in good health. CDR3s include the opening cysteine and the closing phenylalanine or tryptophan. A D gene is named only where the DNA matches it firmly. Clone size is shown for a subset of rows, as once, few, many or a class of expanded clone.

size | J | V | D | CDR3 | DNA
- | TRBJ1-5 | TRBV7-9 | TRBD1 | CASSLARGTGKEPQHF | TGTGCCAGCAGCTTAGCCCGCGGGACAGGGAAAGAGCCCCAGCATTTT
- | TRBJ1-3 | TRBV11-3 | - | CASSITGAGNTIYF | TGTGCCAGCAGCATTACCGGGGCTGGAAACACCATATATTTT
once | TRBJ1-5 | TRBV5-6 | - | CASSFRAYSNQPQHF | TGTGCCAGCAGCTTCAGGGCCTATAGCAATCAGCCCCAGCATTTT
- | TRBJ1-5 | TRBV10-3 | - | CAISESTTNSNQPQHF | TGTGCCATCAGTGAGTCGACTACTAATAGCAATCAGCCCCAGCATTTT
- | TRBJ2-2 | TRBV6-5 | - | CASSYSGIAPGELFF | TGTGCCAGCAGTTATTCAGGGATCGCCCCCGGGGAGCTGTTTTTT
- | TRBJ1-4 | TRBV30 | - | CAWSSIKEKLFF | TGTGCCTGGAGTTCAATCAAGGAAAAACTGTTTTTT
- | TRBJ2-7 | TRBV5-5 | - | CASSPGAYEQYF | TGTGCCAGCAGCCCCGGGGCCTACGAGCAGTACTTC
- | TRBJ2-1 | TRBV5-4 | TRBD2 | CASSRGTIRYNEQFF | TGTGCCAGCAGCCGTGGGACTATCCGCTACAATGAGCAGTTCTTC
- | TRBJ1-2 | TRBV27 | - | CASSPRLSAFYGYTF | TGTGCCAGCAGTCCACGATTATCGGCGTTCTATGGCTACACCTTC
- | TRBJ2-1 | TRBV23-1 | TRBD2 | CASSHLAGEGNEQFF | TGCGCCAGCAGTCATCTAGCGGGAGAGGGCAATGAGCAGTTCTTC